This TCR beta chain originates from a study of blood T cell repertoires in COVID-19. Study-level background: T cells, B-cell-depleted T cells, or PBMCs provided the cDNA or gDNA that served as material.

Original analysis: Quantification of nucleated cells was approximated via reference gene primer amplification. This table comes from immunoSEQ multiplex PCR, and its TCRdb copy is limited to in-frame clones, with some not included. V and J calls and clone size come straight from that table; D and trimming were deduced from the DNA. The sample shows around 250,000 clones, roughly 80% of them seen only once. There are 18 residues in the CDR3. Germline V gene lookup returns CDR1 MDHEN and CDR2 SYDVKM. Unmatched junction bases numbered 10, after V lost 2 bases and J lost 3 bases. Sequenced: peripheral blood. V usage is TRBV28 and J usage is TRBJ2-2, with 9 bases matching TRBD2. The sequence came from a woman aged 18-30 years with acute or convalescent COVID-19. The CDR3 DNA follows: TGTGCCAGCAGTTTAGGTCTCGCGGGAGGGCCCCACACCGGGGAGCTGTTTTTT. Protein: CASSLGLAGGPHTGELFF.